The clone carrying this T cell receptor beta chain was picked up many times. Its antigen remains unknown. The data originate from a study of human T cells and chemical hapten exposure. Turning to the study itself: Across its roughly 25 weeks, the study gave patients weekly diphenylcyclopropenone doses to the scalp. Application of 0.01% DPC to the upper back was done by patch test, with a reading at 6 days.

In the library, unique molecular identifiers were attached to individual cDNA molecules. TCRdb analysed the RACE reads with MiXCR anew, one entry per CDR3 protein. The sample shows approximately 52,000 distinct CDR3 sequences, approximately 11% of them seen only once. The time point denotes: patch test 1, 2 weeks after DPC sensitization. Sample treatment: therapeutic diphenylcyclopropenone sensitization with weekly scalp DPC. RNA extraction used unfractionated whole blood as the source of total RNA. Study results and limitations: Compared with pre-sensitization or healthy control sets, expanded TCRs clustered more.

This receptor was taken from a woman aged 40 to 55 with alopecia areata. Some clones in this sample may be carry-over from other donors' samples. The material sequenced was whole blood, taken in connection with sensitization to the hapten diphenylcyclopropenone (DPC).

Written as DNA, the CDR3 is TGCAGTGCTAGAGACCCCAGGGGGACAGGGGGCGGTGAGCAGTTCTTC. As protein: CSARDPRGTGGGEQFF. V gene TRBV20-1 combines with J gene TRBJ2-1; 12 bases match TRBD1. Trimming cost V 0 bases and J 9 bases; bases outside gene matches: 9. Germline V gene sequence: CDR1 DFQATT, CDR2 SNEGSKA (reference sequence). The CDR3 extends over 16 amino acids.